These 15 T cell receptor beta chains were all obtained from the same sample, sequenced in a study of neoadjuvant nivolumab and ipilimumab in lung cancer. Produced via immunoSEQ multiplex PCR; TCRdb's table is partial and in-frame only. Here the sample spans about 20,000 clones, under 80% being singletons. The specimen comprised tumor tissue, sampled after neoadjuvant nivolumab, alone or with ipilimumab, at or shortly before surgery. Receptors originate from an adult with non-small cell lung cancer.

The chain has TRBV30 and TRBJ1-1; unclear D gene. From germline, CDR1 is GTSNPN and CDR2 SVGIG (reference sequence). This CDR3 comprises 11 residues. Trimming left V 7 bases short and J 10 bases short, with 16 bases between. The CDR3 sequence: CASRWQAGAFF. The DNA of the CDR3 is TGTGCCTCCCGCTGGCAGGCTGGAGCTTTCTTT.

The chain carries TRBV5-3 and TRBJ1-4; tentative D call: TRBD1 (5 bases). TRBV5-3 is sorted into the ORF group, with uncertain function. This CDR3 comprises 12 residues. Trimming pared 6 bases from V and 4 bases from J, leaving 7 bases between. The DNA of the CDR3 is TGTGCCAGAAAAGGGGATAATGAAAAACTGTTTTTT. Protein sequence: CARKGDNEKLFF.

The chain joins TRBV10-2 to TRBJ2-3; 13 bases are a match to TRBD2. Germline values: CDR1 WSHSY, CDR2 SAAADI. V gave up 8 bases and J gave up 6 bases; unmatched junction bases: 8. The CDR3 is 15 residues long. The CDR3 coding sequence is TGCGCCAGCCGGACTAGCGGGAGTTCAGGGGATACGCAGTATTTT. It codes for CASRTSGSSGDTQYF.

The V gene is TRBV27, the J gene TRBJ2-2; D is undetermined. The CDR3 loop spans 17 amino acids. Germline V lookup: CDR1 MNHEY, CDR2 SMNVEV (reference sequence). The V gene lost 5 bases and the J gene lost 3 bases, with 19 bases spanning the gap. The CDR3 loop is CASSPTLGVRYTGELFF. The CDR3 nucleotides are TGTGCCAGCAGTCCGACACTTGGGGTGAGATACACCGGGGAGCTGTTTTTT.

The V gene is TRBV5-1, the J gene TRBJ2-5; 11 bases agree with TRBD2. This CDR3 has 16 amino acids. V trimming: 1 base; J trimming: 7 bases; junction bases outside the gene matches: 9. Germline CDR1 and CDR2: SGHRS and YFSETQ. Here the CDR3 DNA reads TGCGCCAGCAGCTTGACGGTCCTAGCGGGAGGAGGGACCCAGTACTTC. This sequence encodes CASSLTVLAGGGTQYF.

The V gene is TRBV6-1, the J gene TRBJ2-3; TRBD2 matches 7 bases. CDR1 is MNHNS, CDR2 SASEGT, per germline. The CDR3 is 15 residues long. V shed 6 bases and J 4 bases; nucleotides not matched to a gene: 10. CDR3 amino acids: CASSSLAGDSDTQYF. Here the CDR3 DNA reads TGTGCCAGCAGCTCCCTCGCGGGAGATTCAGATACGCAGTATTTT.

This clone has more than one count but fewer than ten. V gene TRBV6-5 combines with J gene TRBJ1-2; D is uncertain. The CDR3 is made up of 14 amino acids. V lost 0 bases, J lost 8 bases, and 13 bases lay in between. CDR1 MNHEY and CDR2 SVGAGI come from the germline V gene. CDR3 DNA: TGTGCCAGCAGTTACTCGAGGCGGGGTCCAGGCTACACCTTC. It yields the protein CASSYSRRGPGYTF.

The chain joins TRBV7-2 to TRBJ2-1; 8 nucleotides line up with TRBD2. V trimming: 4 bases; J trimming: 7 bases; junction bases outside the gene matches: 18. From germline, CDR1 is SGHTA and CDR2 FQGNSA. This CDR3 has 18 residues. The CDR3 coding sequence is TGTGCCAGCAGCTCTCTTTGGGGGGCGGGAGGAAGAGTTAATGAGCAGTTCTTC. Encoded protein: CASSSLWGAGGRVNEQFF.

This clone showed up just a few times. This chain joins TRBV29-1 and TRBJ2-1, with 7 positions matching TRBD2. J lost 1 base, V lost 4 bases, and 4 bases had no gene match. The V gene's germline CDR1 is SQVTM and CDR2 ANQGSEA. The CDR3 consists of 14 residues. The CDR3 nucleotides read TGCAGCGTTGTAACTAGCGTATCCTACAATGAGCAGTTCTTC. It yields the protein CSVVTSVSYNEQFF.

The chain joins TRBV5-1 to TRBJ2-1; 12 bases fit TRBD2. V trimming: 1 base; J trimming: 4 bases; junction bases outside the gene matches: 0. CDR1 is SGHRS, CDR2 YFSETQ, per germline. CDR3 length equals 15 residues. For the CDR3, the DNA is TGCGCCAGCAGCTTGCTAGCGGGAGGGTACAATGAGCAGTTCTTC. Translation gives CASSLLAGGYNEQFF.

This clone came up a few times. V is TRBV28 and J is TRBJ1-5; D unclear. CDR3 length: 13 residues. Trimming pared 2 bases from V and 4 bases from J, leaving 6 bases between. Germline-derived CDR1 and CDR2 are MDHEN and SYDVKM. DNA for the CDR3: TGTGCCAGCAGTTTACAGCTTAATCAGCCCCAGCATTTT. This encodes CASSLQLNQPQHF. Supplemented by reference TRBV28 and TRBJ1-5, the full variable domain reads DVKVTQSSRYLVKRTGEKVFLECVQDMDHENMFWYRQDPGLGLRLIYFSYDVKMKEKGDIPEGYSVSREKKERFSLILESASTNQTSMYLCASSLQLNQPQHFGDGTRLSIL.

The chain carries TRBV5-5 and TRBJ2-1; 9 bases match TRBD2. The CDR3 consists of 15 residues. CDR1 is SGHKS, CDR2 YYEKEE, per germline (reference sequence). The V gene end was trimmed by 0 bases and the J gene end by 3 bases; junction bases not matched to a gene: 1. CDR3 residues: CASSLGLAVYNEQFF. The CDR3 DNA reads as TGTGCCAGCAGCTTGGGACTAGCGGTCTACAATGAGCAGTTCTTC.

This chain connects TRBV11-2 to TRBJ1-3; D may be TRBD1 (6 bases). The CDR3 is made up of 16 amino acids. Germline lookup yields CDR1 SGHAT and CDR2 FQNNGV. Trimming took 4 bases from V and 0 from J, leaving 13 bases between them. CDR3 sequence reads: CASSSGGGHSGNTIYF. CDR3 bases: TGTGCCAGCAGCTCCGGCGGGGGGCACTCTGGAAACACCATATATTTT.

This chain uses TRBV11-2 with TRBJ1-1, with TRBD1 matching 8 bases. The junction had 8 bases not matched to a gene; V was cut back by 4 bases and J by 4 bases. Per germline, CDR1 SGHAT and CDR2 FQNNGV. The CDR3 covers 15 residues. The CDR3 region is CASSSDRAWSTEAFF. CDR3 nucleotide sequence: TGTGCCAGCAGCTCGGACAGGGCTTGGAGCACTGAAGCTTTCTTT.

V is TRBV5-6 and J is TRBJ1-2, with D hard to call. The CDR3 runs to 16 residues. CDR1 is SGHDT, CDR2 YYEEEE, per germline. V lost 2 bases, J lost 0 bases, and 14 bases lay in between. Here the CDR3 reads CASSFGRYPSNYGYTF. DNA for the CDR3: TGTGCCAGCAGCTTCGGCCGATACCCCTCTAACTATGGCTACACCTTC.